Listed below are T cell receptor beta chains from one sample, sequenced in a study of cytomegalovirus exposure and HLA in healthy donors. Repertoires were generated with immunoSEQ multiplex PCR, while TCRdb's copy carries only in-frame clones and drops some. The sample has about 110,000 clones; less than 85% are singletons. The sequencing sample was made of PBMCs. These receptors came from a man aged 25 to 40 in good health and CMV-seropositive. The CDR3 runs from the conserved cysteine through the conserved F or W. A D gene is named only where the DNA matches it firmly. Some rows mark clone size as missing; the rest say once, few, many or name a class of expanded clone.

D | size | J | V | CDR3 | DNA
TRBD2 | - | TRBJ2-3 | TRBV7-8 | CASSLVFAGGAHVGDTQYF | TGTGCCAGCAGCTTAGTGTTCGCGGGGGGGGCTCACGTGGGAGATACGCAGTATTTT
- | few | TRBJ2-1 | TRBV7-8 | CASSKGPGEQFF | TGTGCCAGCAGCAAGGGGCCAGGGGAGCAGTTCTTC
TRBD2 | few | TRBJ2-3 | TRBV28 | CASSLGAGGDTQYF | TGTGCCAGCAGTTTAGGAGCGGGGGGAGATACGCAGTATTTT
- | - | TRBJ2-7 | TRBV4-2 | CASSQGPSLGNEQYF | TGTGCCAGCAGCCAAGGACCTTCACTAGGCAACGAGCAGTACTTC
TRBD2 | - | TRBJ2-3 | TRBV11-2 | CASSLDPGGVTDTQYF | TGTGCCAGCAGCTTAGATCCGGGGGGGGTCACAGATACGCAGTATTTT
TRBD1 | - | TRBJ1-1 | TRBV4-1 | CASRSSQGATEAFF | TGCGCCAGCAGGTCAAGTCAGGGGGCGACTGAAGCTTTCTTT
- | once | TRBJ2-3 | TRBV4-3 | CASSQDRDWRDTQYF | TGCGCCAGCAGCCAAGATAGGGACTGGAGAGATACGCAGTATTTT
- | - | TRBJ2-7 | TRBV25-1 | CASSDRSYEQYF | TGTGCCAGCAGTGACCGCTCCTACGAGCAGTACTTC
- | - | TRBJ1-1 | TRBV29-1 | CSVGGRVRTEAFF | TGCAGCGTTGGCGGCAGGGTAAGAACTGAAGCTTTCTTT
- | - | TRBJ2-4 | TRBV7-9 | CASSPDSKNIQYF | TGTGCCAGCAGCCCGGACAGCAAAAACATTCAGTACTTC
- | - | TRBJ1-1 | TRBV4-3 | CASSPTAQNTEAFF | TGCGCCAGCAGCCCGACAGCTCAGAACACTGAAGCTTTCTTT
TRBD1 | - | TRBJ1-1 | TRBV6-7 | CASSYSFAGQGNTEAFF | TGTGCCAGCAGTTACTCTTTTGCGGGACAGGGCAACACTGAAGCTTTCTTT
- | - | TRBJ1-2 | TRBV6-7 | CASSYARGGAVYGYTF | TGTGCCAGCAGTTACGCGAGGGGGGGGGCTGTCTATGGCTACACCTTC
- | - | TRBJ1-1 | TRBV6-5 | CASSYDGDNEAFF | TGTGCCAGCAGTTACGACGGGGATAACGAAGCTTTCTTT
- | few | TRBJ1-3 | TRBV7-9 | CASSLGDRSGNTIYF | TGTGCCAGCAGCTTGGGAGACAGGTCTGGAAACACCATATATTTT
- | once | TRBJ2-7 | TRBV11-3 | CASSLAPQTEQYF | TGTGCCAGCAGCTTAGCCCCTCAAACCGAGCAGTACTTC